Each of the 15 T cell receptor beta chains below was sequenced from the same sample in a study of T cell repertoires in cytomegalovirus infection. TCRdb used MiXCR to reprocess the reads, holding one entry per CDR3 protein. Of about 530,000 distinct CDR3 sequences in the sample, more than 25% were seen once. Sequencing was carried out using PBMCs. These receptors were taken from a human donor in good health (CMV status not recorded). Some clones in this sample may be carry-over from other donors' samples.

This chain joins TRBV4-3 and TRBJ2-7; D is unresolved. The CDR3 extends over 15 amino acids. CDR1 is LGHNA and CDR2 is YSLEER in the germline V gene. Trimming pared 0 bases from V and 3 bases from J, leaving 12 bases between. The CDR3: CASSQDKDLGYEQYF. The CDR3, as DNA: TGCGCCAGCAGCCAAGATAAGGACCTCGGCTACGAGCAGTACTTC.

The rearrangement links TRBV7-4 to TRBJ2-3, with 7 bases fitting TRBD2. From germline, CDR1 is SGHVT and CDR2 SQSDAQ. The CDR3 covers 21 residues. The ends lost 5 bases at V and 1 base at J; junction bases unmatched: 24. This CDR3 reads CASSPPGVTLGGLIGTDTQYF. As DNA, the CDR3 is TGTGCCAGCAGCCCCCCCGGGGTGACGCTGGGAGGGCTGATTGGCACAGATACGCAGTATTTT. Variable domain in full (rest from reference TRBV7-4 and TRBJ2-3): GAGVSQSPRYKVAKRGRDVALRCDSISGHVTLYWYRQTLGQGSEVLTYSQSDAQRDKSGRPSGRFSAERPERSVSTLKIQRTEQGDSAVYLCASSPPGVTLGGLIGTDTQYFGPGTRLTVL.

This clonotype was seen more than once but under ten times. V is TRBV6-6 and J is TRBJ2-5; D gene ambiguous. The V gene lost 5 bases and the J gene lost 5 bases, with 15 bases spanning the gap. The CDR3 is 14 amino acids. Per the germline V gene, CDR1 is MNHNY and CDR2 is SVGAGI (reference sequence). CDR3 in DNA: TGTGCCAGCAGTGATACACGGTTTCGGGAGACCCAGTACTTC. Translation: CASSDTRFRETQYF.

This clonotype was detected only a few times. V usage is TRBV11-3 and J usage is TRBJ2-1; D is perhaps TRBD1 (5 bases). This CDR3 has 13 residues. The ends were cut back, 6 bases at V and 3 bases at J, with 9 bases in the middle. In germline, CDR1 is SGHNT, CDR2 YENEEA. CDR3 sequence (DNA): TGTGCCAGCAGATTAAGGGGCTACAATGAGCAGTTCTTC. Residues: CASRLRGYNEQFF.

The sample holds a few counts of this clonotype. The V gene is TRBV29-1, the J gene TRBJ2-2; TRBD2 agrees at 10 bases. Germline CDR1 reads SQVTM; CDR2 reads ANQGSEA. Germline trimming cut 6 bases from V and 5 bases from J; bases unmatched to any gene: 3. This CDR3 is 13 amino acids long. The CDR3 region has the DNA TGCAGCGTCCCACTAGCGGGGACCGGGGAGCTGTTTTTT. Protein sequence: CSVPLAGTGELFF.

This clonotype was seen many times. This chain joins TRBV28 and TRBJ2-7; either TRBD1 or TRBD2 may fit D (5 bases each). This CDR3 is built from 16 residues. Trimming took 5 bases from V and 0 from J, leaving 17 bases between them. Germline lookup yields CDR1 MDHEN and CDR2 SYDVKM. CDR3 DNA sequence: TGTGCCAGCAGTCACCAACGGGGCGGTGGCTCCTACGAGCAGTACTTC. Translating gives CASSHQRGGGSYEQYF. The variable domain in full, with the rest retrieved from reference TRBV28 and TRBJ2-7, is DVKVTQSSRYLVKRTGEKVFLECVQDMDHENMFWYRQDPGLGLRLIYFSYDVKMKEKGDIPEGYSVSREKKERFSLILESASTNQTSMYLCASSHQRGGGSYEQYFGPGTRLTVT.

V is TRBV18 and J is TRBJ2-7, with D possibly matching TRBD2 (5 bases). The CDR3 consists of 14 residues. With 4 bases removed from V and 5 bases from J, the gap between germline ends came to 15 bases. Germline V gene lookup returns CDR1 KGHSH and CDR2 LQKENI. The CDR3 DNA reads TGTGCCAGCTCACTCCGGGGTTTTGAAGACGAGCAGTACGTC. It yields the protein CASSLRGFEDEQYV.

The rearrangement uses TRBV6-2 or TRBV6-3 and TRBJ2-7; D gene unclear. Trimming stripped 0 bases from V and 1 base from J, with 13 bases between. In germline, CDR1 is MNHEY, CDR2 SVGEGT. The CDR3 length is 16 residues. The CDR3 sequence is CASSYSRTRISYEQYF. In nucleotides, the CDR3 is TGTGCCAGCAGTTACTCTCGGACGCGTATTTCCTACGAGCAGTACTTC.

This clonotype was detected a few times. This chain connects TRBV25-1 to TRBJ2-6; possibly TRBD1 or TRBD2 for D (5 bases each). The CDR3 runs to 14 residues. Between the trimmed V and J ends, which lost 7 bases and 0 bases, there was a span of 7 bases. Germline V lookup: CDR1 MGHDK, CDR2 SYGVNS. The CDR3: CASNGASGANVLTF. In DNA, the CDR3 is TGTGCCAGCAACGGGGCCTCTGGGGCCAACGTCCTGACTTTC.

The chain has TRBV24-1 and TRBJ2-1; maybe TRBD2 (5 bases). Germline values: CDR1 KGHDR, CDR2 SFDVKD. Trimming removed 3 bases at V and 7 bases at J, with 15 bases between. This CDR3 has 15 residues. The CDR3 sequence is CATSDIGLGENEQFF. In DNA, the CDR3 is TGTGCCACCAGTGATATAGGACTTGGGGAAAATGAGCAGTTCTTC.

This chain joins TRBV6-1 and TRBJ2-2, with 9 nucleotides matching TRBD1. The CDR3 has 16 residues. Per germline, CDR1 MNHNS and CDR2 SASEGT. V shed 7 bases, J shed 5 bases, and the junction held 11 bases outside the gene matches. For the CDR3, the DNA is TGTGCCAGCAACGCTAGGACAGGGGTCTTAACCGGGGAGCTGTTTTTT. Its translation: CASNARTGVLTGELFF.

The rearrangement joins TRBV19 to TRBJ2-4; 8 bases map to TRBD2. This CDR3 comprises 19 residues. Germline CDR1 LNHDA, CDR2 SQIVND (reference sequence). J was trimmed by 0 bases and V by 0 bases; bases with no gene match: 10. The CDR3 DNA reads TGTGCCAGTAGTATAGATCTGAGCGGGAGCTGGGGAGCCAAAAACATTCAGTACTTC. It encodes CASSIDLSGSWGAKNIQYF. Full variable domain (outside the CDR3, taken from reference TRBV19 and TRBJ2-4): DGGITQSPKYLFRKEGQNVTLSCEQNLNHDAMYWYRQDPGQGLRLIYYSQIVNDFQKGDIAEGYSVSREKKESFPLTVTSAQKNPTAFYLCASSIDLSGSWGAKNIQYFGAGTRLSVL.

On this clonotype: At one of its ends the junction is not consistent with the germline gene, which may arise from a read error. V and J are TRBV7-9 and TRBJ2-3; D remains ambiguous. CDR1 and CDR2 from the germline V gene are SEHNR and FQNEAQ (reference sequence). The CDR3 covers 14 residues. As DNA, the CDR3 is TGTGCCAGCAGCCCGATCCTGAGCCCAGATTCGCAGTATTTT. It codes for CASSPILSPDSQYF.

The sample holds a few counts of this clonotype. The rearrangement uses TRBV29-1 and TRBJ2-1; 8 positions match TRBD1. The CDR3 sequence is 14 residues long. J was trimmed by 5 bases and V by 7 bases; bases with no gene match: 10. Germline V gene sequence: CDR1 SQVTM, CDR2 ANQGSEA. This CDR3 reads CSAGQGRVDNEQFF. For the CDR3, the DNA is TGCAGCGCCGGACAGGGCCGGGTGGACAATGAGCAGTTCTTC.

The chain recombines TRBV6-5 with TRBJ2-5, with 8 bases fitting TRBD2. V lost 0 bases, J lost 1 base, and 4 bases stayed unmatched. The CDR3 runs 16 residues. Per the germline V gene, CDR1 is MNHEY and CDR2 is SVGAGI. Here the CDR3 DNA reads TGTGCCAGCAGTTACTCTAGCGGGACCGGCCAAGAGACCCAGTACTTC. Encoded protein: CASSYSSGTGQETQYF.